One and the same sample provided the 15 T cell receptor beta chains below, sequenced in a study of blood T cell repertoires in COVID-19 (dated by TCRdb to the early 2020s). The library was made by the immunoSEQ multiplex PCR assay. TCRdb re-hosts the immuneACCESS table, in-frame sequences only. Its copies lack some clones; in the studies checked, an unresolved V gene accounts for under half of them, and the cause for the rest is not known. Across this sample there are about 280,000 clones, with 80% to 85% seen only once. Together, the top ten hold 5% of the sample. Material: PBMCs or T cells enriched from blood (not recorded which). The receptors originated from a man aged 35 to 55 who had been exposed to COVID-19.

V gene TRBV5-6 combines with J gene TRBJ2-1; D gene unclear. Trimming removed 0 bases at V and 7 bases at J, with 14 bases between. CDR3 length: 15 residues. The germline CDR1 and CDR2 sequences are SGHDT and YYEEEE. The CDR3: CASSLVTPTPNEQFF. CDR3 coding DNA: TGTGCCAGCAGCTTGGTGACACCCACCCCTAATGAGCAGTTCTTC.

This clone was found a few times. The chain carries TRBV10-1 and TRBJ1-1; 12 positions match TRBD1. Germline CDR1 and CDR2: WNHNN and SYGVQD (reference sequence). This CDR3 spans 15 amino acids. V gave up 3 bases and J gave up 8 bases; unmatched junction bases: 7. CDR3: CASSEAPGTGGEAFF. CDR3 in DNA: TGCGCCAGCAGTGAAGCCCCCGGGACAGGGGGCGAAGCTTTCTTT.

This chain's CDR3 is CATSEIGLAGVHQSGELFF. The CDR3 DNA reads as TGTGCCACCAGTGAGATAGGACTAGCGGGAGTCCACCAGAGCGGGGAGCTGTTTTTT. This chain connects TRBV24-1 to TRBJ2-2; 13 bases line up with TRBD2. Looked up from germline, CDR1 is KGHDR and CDR2 is SFDVKD. The CDR3 is made up of 19 amino acids. Trimming at V came to 4 bases and at J to 7 bases, leaving 14 bases not matched to a gene.

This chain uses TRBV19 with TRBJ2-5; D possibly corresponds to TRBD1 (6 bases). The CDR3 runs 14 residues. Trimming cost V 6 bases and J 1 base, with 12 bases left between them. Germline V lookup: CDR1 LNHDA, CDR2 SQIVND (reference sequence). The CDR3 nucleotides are TGTGCCAGTAGCCTCCGACAGGCCCAAGAGACCCAGTACTTC. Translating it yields CASSLRQAQETQYF.

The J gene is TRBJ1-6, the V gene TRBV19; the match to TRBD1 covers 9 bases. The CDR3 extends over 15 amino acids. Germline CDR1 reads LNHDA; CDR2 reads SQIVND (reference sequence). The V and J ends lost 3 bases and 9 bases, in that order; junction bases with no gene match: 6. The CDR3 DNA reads TGTGCCAGTAGTATTGAGTCGGGACAGGGTTCACCCCTCCACTTT. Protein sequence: CASSIESGQGSPLHF.

CDR3 in amino acids: CATSDASGSGELFF. The CDR3 nucleotides read TGTGCCACCAGTGATGCGAGTGGGAGCGGGGAGCTGTTTTTT. V gene TRBV24-1 combines with J gene TRBJ2-2; TRBD2 might be the D (5 bases). Looked up from germline, CDR1 is KGHDR and CDR2 is SFDVKD. This CDR3 has 14 residues. V was shortened by 3 bases and J by 7 bases, with 11 bases between the two germline ends.

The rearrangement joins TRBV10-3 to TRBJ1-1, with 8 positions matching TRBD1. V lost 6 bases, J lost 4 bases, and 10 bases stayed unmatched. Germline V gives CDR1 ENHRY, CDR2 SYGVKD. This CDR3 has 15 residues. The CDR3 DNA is TGTGCCATCAGCGTCAGGGGGCTGGGGGGCACTGAAGCTTTCTTT. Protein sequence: CAISVRGLGGTEAFF.

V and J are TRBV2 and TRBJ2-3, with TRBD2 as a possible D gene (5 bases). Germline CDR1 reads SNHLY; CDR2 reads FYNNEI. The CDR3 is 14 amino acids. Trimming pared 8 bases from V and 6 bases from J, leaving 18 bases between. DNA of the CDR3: TGTGCCAGCGACGAGGGCCTCCAAGGGGATACGCAGTATTTT. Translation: CASDEGLQGDTQYF.

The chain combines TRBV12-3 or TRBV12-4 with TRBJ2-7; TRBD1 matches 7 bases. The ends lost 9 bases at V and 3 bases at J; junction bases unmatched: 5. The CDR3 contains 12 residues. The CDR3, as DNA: TGTGCCAGTCTTCGGACAGGCTACGAGCAGTACTTC. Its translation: CASLRTGYEQYF.

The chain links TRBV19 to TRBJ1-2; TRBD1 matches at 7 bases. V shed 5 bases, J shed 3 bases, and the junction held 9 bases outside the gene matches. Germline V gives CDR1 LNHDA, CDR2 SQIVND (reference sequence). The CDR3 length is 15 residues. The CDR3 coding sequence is TGTGCCAGTAGTCGAAGGGGGCCGACGGACTATGGCTACACCTTC. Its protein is CASSRRGPTDYGYTF.

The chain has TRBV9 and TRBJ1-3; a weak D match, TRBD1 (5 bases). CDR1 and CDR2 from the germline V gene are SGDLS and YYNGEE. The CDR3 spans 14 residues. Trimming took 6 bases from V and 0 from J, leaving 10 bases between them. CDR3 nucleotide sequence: TGTGCCAGCATGGGGCCCAACTCTGGAAACACCATATATTTT. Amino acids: CASMGPNSGNTIYF.

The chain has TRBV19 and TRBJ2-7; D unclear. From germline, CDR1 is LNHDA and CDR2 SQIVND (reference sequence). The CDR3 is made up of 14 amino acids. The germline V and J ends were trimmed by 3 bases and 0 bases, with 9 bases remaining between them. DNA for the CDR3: TGTGCCAGTAGTATTCTTCTTTTCTCCTACGAGCAGTACTTC. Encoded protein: CASSILLFSYEQYF.

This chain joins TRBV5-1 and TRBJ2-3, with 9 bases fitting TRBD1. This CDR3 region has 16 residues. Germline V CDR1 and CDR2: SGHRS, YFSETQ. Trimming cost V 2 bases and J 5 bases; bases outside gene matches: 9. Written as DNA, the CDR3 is TGCGCCAGCAGCTTCCCTCCGGGACAGGGAAAAGATACGCAGTATTTT. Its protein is CASSFPPGQGKDTQYF.

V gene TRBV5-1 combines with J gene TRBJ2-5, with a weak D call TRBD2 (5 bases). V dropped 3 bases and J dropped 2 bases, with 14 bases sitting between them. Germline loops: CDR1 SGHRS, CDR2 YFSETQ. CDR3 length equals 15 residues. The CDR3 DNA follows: TGCGCCAGCAGCTCGAGACTATTTTCACAAGAGACCCAGTACTTC. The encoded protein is CASSSRLFSQETQYF. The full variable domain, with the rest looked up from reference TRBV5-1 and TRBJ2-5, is KAGVTQTPRYLIKTRGQQVTLSCSPISGHRSVSWYQQTPGQGLQFLFEYFSETQRNKGNFPGRFSGRQFSNSRSEMNVSTLELGDSALYLCASSSRLFSQETQYFGPGTRLLVL.

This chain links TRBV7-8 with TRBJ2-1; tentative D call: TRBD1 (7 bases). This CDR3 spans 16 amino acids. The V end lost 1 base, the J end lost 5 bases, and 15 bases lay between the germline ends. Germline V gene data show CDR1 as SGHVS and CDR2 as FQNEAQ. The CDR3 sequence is CASSLETGRRNNEQFF. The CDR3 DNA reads TGTGCCAGCAGCTTAGAGACAGGGAGGAGGAACAATGAGCAGTTCTTC.